This TCR beta chain appears in the sequencing data of a study of shared clonotypes between healthy human individuals. V was pared by 2 bases and J by 0 bases, with 4 bases of the junction left unmatched. The CDR3 covers 15 residues. The V gene's germline CDR1 is SGDLS and CDR2 YYNGEE. Study-wide results and caveats: Around 4.9% of naive CD4 clonotypes were shared across several donors. Tissue TCR repertoires likely differ from these blood-only repertoires.

Clones were sequenced by immunoSEQ multiplex PCR, and TCRdb holds only the in-frame ones, with some missing. The sample consists of about 1 million clones, 75% of them appearing once. This clone was counted a few times. What it binds is unknown. Donors had no recently reported acute infections or vaccinations and were HIV-negative. Everyone who donated was a Caucasian adult who lived in Nashville, Tennessee. The chain is built from TRBV9 and TRBJ1-1; 7 positions agree with TRBD1. The sequence was obtained from a man aged 18 to 29 in good health. Sequencing input: memory CD4+ T cells sorted from blood. Subset noted: CD45RA-negative fraction. CDR3 residues: CASSVRDSLNTEAFF. In nucleotides, the CDR3 is TGTGCCAGCAGCGTCAGGGACAGCTTGAACACTGAAGCTTTCTTT.